This TCR beta chain was recovered during a study of CD8 T cells in Susac syndrome. With random hexamers, roughly 0.45 to 1 ug RNA was reverse transcribed. TCRdb analysed the immunoSEQ multiplex PCR reads with MiXCR anew, one entry per CDR3 protein. The sample lists 50,000 or so distinct CDR3 sequences; roughly 93% were seen once. TCR beta from blood CD8+ and CD4+ T cells was sequenced. Germline V lookup: CDR1 LNHDA, CDR2 SQIVND (reference sequence). The CDR3 consists of 16 residues. V was clipped by 4 bases and J by 4 bases; unmatched bases: 7. A single count supports this clonotype. The chain has TRBV19 and TRBJ1-2; 12 positions agree with TRBD1. This TCR was sampled from a human donor with multiple sclerosis. The sequencing input was CD8+ T cells from PBMCs. CDR3 nucleotides: TGTGCCAGTAGTACACCCGGGACAGGGGGCATCTATGGCTACACCTTC. Its protein product is CASSTPGTGGIYGYTF.